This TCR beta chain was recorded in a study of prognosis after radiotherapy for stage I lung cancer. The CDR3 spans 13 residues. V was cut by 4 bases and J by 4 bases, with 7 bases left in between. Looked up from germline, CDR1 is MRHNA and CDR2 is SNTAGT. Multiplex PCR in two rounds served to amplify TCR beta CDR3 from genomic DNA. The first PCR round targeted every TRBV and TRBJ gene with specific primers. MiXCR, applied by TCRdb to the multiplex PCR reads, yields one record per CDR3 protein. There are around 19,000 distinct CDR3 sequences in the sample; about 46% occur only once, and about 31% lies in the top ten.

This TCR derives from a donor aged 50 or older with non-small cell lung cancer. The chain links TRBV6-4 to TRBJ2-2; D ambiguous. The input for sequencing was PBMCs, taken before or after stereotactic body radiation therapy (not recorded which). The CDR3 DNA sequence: TGTGCCAGCAGTGTTTCAGGCACCGGGGAGCTGTTTTTT. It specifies CASSVSGTGELFF.